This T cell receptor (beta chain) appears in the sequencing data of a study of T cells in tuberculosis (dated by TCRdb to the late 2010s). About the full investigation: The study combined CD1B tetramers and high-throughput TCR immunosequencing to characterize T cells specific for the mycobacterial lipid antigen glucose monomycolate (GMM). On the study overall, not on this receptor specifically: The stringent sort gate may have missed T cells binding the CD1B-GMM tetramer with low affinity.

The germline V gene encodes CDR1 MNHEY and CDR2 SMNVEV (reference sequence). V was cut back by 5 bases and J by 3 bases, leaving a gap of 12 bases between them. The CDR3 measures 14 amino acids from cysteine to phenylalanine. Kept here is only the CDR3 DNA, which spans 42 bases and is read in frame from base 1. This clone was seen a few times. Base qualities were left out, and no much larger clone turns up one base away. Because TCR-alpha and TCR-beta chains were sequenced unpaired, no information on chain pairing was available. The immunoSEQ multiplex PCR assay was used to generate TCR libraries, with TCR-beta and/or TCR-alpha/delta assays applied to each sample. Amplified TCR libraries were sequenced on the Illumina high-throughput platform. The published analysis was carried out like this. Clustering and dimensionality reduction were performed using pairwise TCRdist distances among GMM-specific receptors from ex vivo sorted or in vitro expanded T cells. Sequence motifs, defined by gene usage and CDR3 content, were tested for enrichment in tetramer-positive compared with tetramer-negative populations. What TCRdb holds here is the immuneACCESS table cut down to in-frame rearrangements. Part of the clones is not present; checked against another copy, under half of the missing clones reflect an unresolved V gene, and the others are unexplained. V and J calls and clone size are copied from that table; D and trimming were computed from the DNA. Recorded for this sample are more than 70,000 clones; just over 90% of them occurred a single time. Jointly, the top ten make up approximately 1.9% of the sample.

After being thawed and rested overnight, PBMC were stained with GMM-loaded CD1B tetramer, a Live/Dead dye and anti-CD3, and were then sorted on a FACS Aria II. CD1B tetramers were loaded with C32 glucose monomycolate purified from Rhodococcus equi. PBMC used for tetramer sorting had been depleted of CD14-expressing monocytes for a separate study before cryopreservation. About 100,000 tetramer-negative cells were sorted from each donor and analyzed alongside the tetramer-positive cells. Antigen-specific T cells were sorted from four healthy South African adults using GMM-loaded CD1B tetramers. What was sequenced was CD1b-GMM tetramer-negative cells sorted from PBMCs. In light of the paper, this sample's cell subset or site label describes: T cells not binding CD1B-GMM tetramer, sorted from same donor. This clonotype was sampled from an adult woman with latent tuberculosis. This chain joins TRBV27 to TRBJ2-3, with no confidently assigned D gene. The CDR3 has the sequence CASSRLPLTDTQYF. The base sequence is TGTGCCAGCAGTAGACTGCCGCTAACAGATACGCAGTATTTT.